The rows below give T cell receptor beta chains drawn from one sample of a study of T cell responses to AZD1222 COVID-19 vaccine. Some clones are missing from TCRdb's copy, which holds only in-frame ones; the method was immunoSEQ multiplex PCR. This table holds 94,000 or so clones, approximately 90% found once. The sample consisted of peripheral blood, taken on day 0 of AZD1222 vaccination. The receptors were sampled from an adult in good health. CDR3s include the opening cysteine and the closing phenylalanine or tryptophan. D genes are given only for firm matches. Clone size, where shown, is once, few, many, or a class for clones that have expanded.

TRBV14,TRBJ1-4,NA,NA,CASSRRGLGEKLFF,TGTGCCAGCAGCCGGCGGGGGCTCGGTGAAAAACTGTTTTTT
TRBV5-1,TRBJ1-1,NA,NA,CASSWGTENTEAFF,TGCGCCAGCAGCTGGGGGACGGAGAACACTGAAGCTTTCTTT
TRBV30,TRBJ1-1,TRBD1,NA,CAWDRQGGNTEAFF,TGTGCCTGGGACCGACAGGGTGGGAATACTGAAGCTTTCTTT
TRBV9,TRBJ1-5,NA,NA,CASSVSGNQPQHF,TGTGCCAGCAGCGTATCTGGGAATCAGCCCCAGCATTTT
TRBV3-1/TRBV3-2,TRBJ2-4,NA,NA,CASSHGLPKNIQYF,TGTGCCAGCAGCCATGGGTTGCCCAAAAACATTCAGTACTTC
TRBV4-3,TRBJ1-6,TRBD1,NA,CASSQERGRDSPLHF,TGCGCCAGCAGCCAAGAGAGGGGGCGGGATTCACCCCTCCACTTT
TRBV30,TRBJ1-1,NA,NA,CAWSSLVMNTEAFF,TGTGCCTGGAGTTCGTTAGTCATGAACACTGAAGCTTTCTTT
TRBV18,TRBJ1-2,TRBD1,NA,CASSTQTGGHGYTF,TGTGCCAGCTCAACTCAGACAGGGGGCCATGGCTACACCTTC
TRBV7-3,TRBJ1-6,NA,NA,CASSLSFYSPLHF,TGTGCCAGCAGCTTAAGTTTCTATTCACCCCTCCACTTT
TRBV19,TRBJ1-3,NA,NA,CASSITGEGNTIYF,TGTGCCAGTAGTATAACCGGGGAAGGAAACACCATATATTTT
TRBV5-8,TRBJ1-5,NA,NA,CASSYPGGSNQPQHF,TGTGCCAGCAGCTATCCGGGGGGGTCGAATCAGCCCCAGCATTTT
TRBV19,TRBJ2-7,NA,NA,CASSARGGEQYF,TGTGCCAGTAGTGCAAGGGGAGGCGAGCAGTACTTC
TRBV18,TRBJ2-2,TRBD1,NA,CASSLGTGQIGELFF,TGTGCCAGCTCACTCGGGACAGGGCAGATCGGGGAGCTGTTTTTT
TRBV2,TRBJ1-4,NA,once,CASSVVEKLFF,TGTGCCAGCAGTGTAGTTGAAAAACTGTTTTTT
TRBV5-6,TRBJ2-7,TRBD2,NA,CASSSELTSGGYEQYF,TGTGCCAGCAGCTCGGAACTCACTAGCGGGGGTTACGAGCAGTACTTC
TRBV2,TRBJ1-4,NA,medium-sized,CASSDLQGGWVNEKLFF,TGTGCCAGCAGTGATCTACAGGGAGGGTGGGTTAATGAAAAACTGTTTTTT
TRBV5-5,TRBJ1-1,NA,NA,CASTRELGSMNTEAFF,TGTGCCAGCACACGGGAGCTGGGTTCGATGAACACTGAAGCTTTCTTT
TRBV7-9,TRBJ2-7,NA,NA,CASSSSPGTLSYEQYF,TGTGCCAGCAGCTCATCGCCCGGGACGTTATCCTACGAGCAGTACTTC
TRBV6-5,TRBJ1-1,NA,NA,CASSYIDRAEAFF,TGTGCCAGCAGTTATATAGACCGGGCTGAAGCTTTCTTT
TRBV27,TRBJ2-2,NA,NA,CASSLSYTGELFF,TGTGCCAGCAGTTTATCCTACACCGGGGAGCTGTTTTTT
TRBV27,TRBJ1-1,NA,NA,CASSFDGGFTEAFF,TGTGCCAGCAGTTTTGATGGGGGCTTCACTGAAGCTTTCTTT
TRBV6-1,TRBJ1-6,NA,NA,CASSEGSTVYNSPLHF,TGTGCCAGCAGTGAAGGATCGACAGTGTATAATTCACCCCTCCACTTT
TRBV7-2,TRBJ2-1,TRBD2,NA,CASSLDAGDYNEQFF,TGTGCCAGCAGCTTAGATGCGGGGGACTACAATGAGCAGTTCTTC
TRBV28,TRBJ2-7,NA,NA,CASRPGLSGEQYF,TGTGCCAGCAGGCCGGGTCTATCGGGCGAGCAGTACTTC
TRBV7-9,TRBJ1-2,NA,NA,CASSRGDRGPGYTF,TGTGCCAGCAGCCGGGGGGACCGGGGCCCCGGCTACACCTTC
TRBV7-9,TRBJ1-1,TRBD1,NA,CASSLPGQGNTEAFF,TGTGCCAGCAGCTTACCGGGACAGGGGAACACTGAAGCTTTCTTT
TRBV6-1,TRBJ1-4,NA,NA,CASSEYQGDGEKLFF,TGTGCCAGCAGTGAATATCAGGGAGACGGTGAAAAACTGTTTTTT
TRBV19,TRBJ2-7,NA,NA,CASSEGFTYEQYF,TGTGCCAGTAGCGAGGGGTTTACCTACGAGCAGTACTTC
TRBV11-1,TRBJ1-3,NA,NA,CASSWETGNTIYF,TGTGCCAGCAGCTGGGAAACTGGAAACACCATATATTTT
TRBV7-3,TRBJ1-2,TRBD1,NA,CASSSGQGSFYGYTF,TGTGCCAGCAGCTCCGGACAGGGATCCTTTTATGGCTACACCTTC
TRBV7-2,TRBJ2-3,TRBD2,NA,CASSLVGGGLDTQYF,TGTGCCAGCAGCTTAGTGGGCGGGGGGTTAGATACGCAGTATTTT
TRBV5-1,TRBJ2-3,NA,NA,CASSLEYGGASDTQYF,TGCGCCAGCAGCTTGGAATATGGGGGGGCCTCAGATACGCAGTATTTT
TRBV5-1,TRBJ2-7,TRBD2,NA,CASSLGPGGYEQYF,TGCGCCAGCAGCTTGGGTCCGGGGGGCTACGAGCAGTACTTC
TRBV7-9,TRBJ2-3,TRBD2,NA,CATLKGIAGYLDTQYF,TGTGCCACCCTCAAGGGCATAGCGGGGTACTTAGATACGCAGTATTTT
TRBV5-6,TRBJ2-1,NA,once,CASAGVSVSYNEQFF,TGTGCCAGCGCCGGTGTGTCAGTCTCCTACAATGAGCAGTTCTTC
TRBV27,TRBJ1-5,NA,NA,CASSQGRNQPQHF,TGTGCCAGCAGTCAAGGTCGCAATCAGCCCCAGCATTTT
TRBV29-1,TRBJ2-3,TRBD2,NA,CSVESGGEVTDTQYF,TGCAGCGTTGAGAGCGGGGGGGAAGTTACAGATACGCAGTATTTT
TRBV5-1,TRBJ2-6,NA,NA,CASSSRDSGANVLTF,TGCGCCAGCAGCTCCAGGGACTCTGGGGCCAACGTCCTGACTTTC
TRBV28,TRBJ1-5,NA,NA,CASSLGGGGNNQPQHF,TGTGCCAGCAGTTTAGGTGGCGGGGGAAACAATCAGCCCCAGCATTTT
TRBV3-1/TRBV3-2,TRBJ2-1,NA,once,CASSRGLEAYNEQFF,TGTGCCAGCAGTCGGGGGCTGGAGGCCTACAATGAGCAGTTCTTC
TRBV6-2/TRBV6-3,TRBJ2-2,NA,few,CASSLPRGDTGELFF,TGTGCCAGCAGCCTTCCTAGGGGGGACACCGGGGAGCTGTTTTTT
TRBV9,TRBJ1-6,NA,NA,CASSVGGPRNSPLHF,TGTGCCAGCAGCGTAGGGGGGCCGCGTAATTCACCCCTCCACTTT
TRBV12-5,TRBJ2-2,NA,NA,CASGLFPQGSGELFF,TGTGCTAGTGGTTTGTTCCCTCAGGGGTCCGGGGAGCTGTTTTTT
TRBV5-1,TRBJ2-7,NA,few,CASSLGVIRNRYEQYF,TGCGCCAGCAGCCTGGGGGTGATACGGAATCGATACGAGCAGTACTTC
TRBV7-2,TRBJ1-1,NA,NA,CASSAMTAVNTEAFF,TGTGCCAGCAGCGCAATGACAGCGGTGAACACTGAAGCTTTCTTT
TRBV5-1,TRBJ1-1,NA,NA,CASSLDGGGNTEAFF,TGCGCCAGCAGCTTGGATGGAGGGGGAAACACTGAAGCTTTCTTT